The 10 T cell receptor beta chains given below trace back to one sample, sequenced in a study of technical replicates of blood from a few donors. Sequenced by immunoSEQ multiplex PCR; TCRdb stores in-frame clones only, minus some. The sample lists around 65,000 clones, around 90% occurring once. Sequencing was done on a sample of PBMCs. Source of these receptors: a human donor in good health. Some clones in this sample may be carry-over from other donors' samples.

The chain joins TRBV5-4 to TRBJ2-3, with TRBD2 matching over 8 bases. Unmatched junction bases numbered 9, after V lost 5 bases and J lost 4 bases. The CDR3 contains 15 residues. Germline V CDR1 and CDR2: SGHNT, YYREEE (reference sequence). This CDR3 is CASRAGGGVADTQYF. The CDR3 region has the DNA TGTGCCAGCAGGGCCGGGGGGGGAGTGGCAGATACGCAGTATTTT.

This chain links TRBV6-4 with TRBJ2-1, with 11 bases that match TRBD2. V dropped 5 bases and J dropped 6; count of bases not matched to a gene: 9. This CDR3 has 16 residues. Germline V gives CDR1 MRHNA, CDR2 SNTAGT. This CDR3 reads CASSKYSGGAGNEQFF. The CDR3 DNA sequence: TGTGCCAGCAGTAAATATAGCGGGGGGGCCGGCAATGAGCAGTTCTTC.

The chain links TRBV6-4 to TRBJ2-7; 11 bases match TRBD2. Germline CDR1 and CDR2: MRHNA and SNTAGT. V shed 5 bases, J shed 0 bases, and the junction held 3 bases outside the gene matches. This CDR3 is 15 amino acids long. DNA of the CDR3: TGTGCCAGCAGTCTGCTAGCGGGGGGCTCCTACGAGCAGTACTTC. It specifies CASSLLAGGSYEQYF.

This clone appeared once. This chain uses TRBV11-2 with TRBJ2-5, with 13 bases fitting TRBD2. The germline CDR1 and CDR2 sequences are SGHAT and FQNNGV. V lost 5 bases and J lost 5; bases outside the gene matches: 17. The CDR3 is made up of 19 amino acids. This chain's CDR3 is CASSPRGGTSGKADETQYF. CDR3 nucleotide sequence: TGTGCCAGCAGCCCCCGGGGGGGGACTAGCGGGAAGGCTGATGAGACCCAGTACTTC.

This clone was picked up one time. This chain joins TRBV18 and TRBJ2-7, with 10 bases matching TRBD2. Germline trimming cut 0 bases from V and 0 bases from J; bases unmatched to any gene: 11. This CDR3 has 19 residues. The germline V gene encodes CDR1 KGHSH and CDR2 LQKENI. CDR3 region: CASSPPPASGGPSSYEQYF. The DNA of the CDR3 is TGTGCCAGCTCACCACCGCCGGCTAGCGGGGGCCCAAGCTCCTACGAGCAGTACTTC.

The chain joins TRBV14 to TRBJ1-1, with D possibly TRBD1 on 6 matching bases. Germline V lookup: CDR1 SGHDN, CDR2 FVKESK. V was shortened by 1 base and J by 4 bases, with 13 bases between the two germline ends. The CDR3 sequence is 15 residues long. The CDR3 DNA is TGTGCCAGCAGCCAAGGGGGATTAGGGGGCACTGAAGCTTTCTTT. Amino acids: CASSQGGLGGTEAFF.

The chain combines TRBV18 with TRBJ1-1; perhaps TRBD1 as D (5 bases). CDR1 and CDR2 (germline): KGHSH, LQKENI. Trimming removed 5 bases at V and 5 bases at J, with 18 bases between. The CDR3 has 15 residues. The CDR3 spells CASSKGRGEGTEAFF. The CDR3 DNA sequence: TGTGCCAGCTCAAAAGGGCGGGGCGAAGGAACTGAAGCTTTCTTT.

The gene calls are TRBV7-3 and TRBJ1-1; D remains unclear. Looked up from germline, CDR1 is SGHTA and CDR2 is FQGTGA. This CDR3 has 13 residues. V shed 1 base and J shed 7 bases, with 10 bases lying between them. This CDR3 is CASSLSGRGEAFF. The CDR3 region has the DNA TGTGCCAGCAGCTTAAGCGGTCGGGGTGAAGCTTTCTTT.

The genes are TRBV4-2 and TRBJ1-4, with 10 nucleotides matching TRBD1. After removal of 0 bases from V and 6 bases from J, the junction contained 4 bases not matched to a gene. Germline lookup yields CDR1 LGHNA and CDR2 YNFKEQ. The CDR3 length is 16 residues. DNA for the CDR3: TGTGCCAGCAGCCAAGATGTGGGGACAGGGGATGAAAAACTGTTTTTT. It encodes CASSQDVGTGDEKLFF.

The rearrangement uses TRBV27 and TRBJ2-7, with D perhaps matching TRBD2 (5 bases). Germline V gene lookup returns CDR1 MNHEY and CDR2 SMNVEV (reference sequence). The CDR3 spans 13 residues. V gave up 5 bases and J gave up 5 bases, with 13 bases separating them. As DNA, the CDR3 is TGTGCCAGCAGTCCCCCCACCGGGGACGAGCAGTACTTC. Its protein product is CASSPPTGDEQYF.